These 28 T cell receptor beta chains originate from one sample sequenced in a study of T cell responses to AZD1222 COVID-19 vaccine. Libraries were prepared by immunoSEQ multiplex PCR; TCRdb keeps only in-frame clonotypes and omits some of them. The repertoire consists of roughly 150,000 clones, with 80% to 95% occurring once and the leading ten covering approximately 2.3%. The specimen was peripheral blood, collected on day 0 of AZD1222 vaccination. Receptors originate from an adult in good health.

This chain links TRBV2 with TRBJ1-4, with 7 bases lining up with TRBD1. J lost 7 bases, V lost 5 bases, and 10 bases had no gene match. Germline loops: CDR1 SNHLY, CDR2 FYNNEI. The CDR3 consists of 15 residues. The CDR3 loop is CASSKLQGKGEKLFF. CDR3 in DNA: TGTGCCAGCAGTAAACTACAGGGGAAAGGTGAAAAACTGTTTTTT.

The chain joins TRBV7-3 to TRBJ2-1; no definite D call. Trimming took 0 bases from V and 6 from J, leaving 18 bases between them. The CDR3 is 17 amino acids. Germline V lookup: CDR1 SGHTA, CDR2 FQGTGA. CDR3 coding DNA: TGTGCCAGCAGCTTAACGTTGGATACTACCCAGCGCAATGAGCAGTTCTTC. Amino acid sequence: CASSLTLDTTQRNEQFF.

This CDR3 is CASSRDGTYGYTF. The CDR3 coding sequence is TGTGCCAGCAGCCGGGACGGAACCTATGGCTACACCTTC. This chain uses TRBV11-3 with TRBJ1-2; D may be TRBD1 (5 bases). Germline V gene sequence: CDR1 SGHNT, CDR2 YENEEA. The length of the CDR3 is 13 residues. Trimming stripped 5 bases from V and 4 bases from J, with 11 bases between.

The chain employs TRBV6-1 and TRBJ1-1, with D perhaps TRBD1 (5 bases). The CDR3 is 15 residues long. In germline, CDR1 is MNHNS, CDR2 SASEGT. V was cut by 2 bases and J by 5 bases, with 15 bases left in between. CDR3 sequence: CASSETGPLVTEAFF. CDR3 nucleotides: TGTGCCAGCAGTGAAACAGGCCCCCTGGTAACTGAAGCTTTCTTT.

The count of this clone is one. The chain joins TRBV27 to TRBJ1-1; D is unclear. The ends were cut back, 2 bases at V and 0 bases at J, with 7 bases in the middle. The CDR3 loop spans 14 amino acids. Germline values: CDR1 MNHEY, CDR2 SMNVEV (reference sequence). The CDR3 nucleotides read TGTGCCAGCAGTTTAGGCAGACTGAACACTGAAGCTTTCTTT. This gives the protein CASSLGRLNTEAFF.

The chain carries TRBV24-1 and TRBJ2-5, with a possible D match to TRBD1 (5 bases). V lost 1 base and J lost 4, with 9 bases in between. Germline lookup yields CDR1 KGHDR and CDR2 SFDVKD. The length of the CDR3 is 14 residues. CDR3 bases: TGTGCCACCAGTGATTTCAGGGTGGGAGAGACCCAGTACTTC. This codes for CATSDFRVGETQYF.

The chain carries TRBV18 and TRBJ2-7; 8 bases are shared with TRBD1. The CDR3 spans 15 residues. The V and J ends lost 3 bases and 2 bases, in that order; junction bases with no gene match: 6. Germline V lookup: CDR1 KGHSH, CDR2 LQKENI. CDR3 amino acids: CASSPDRVRAYEQYF. CDR3 nucleotide sequence: TGTGCCAGCTCACCGGACAGGGTAAGGGCCTACGAGCAGTACTTC.

The genes are TRBV6-9 and TRBJ1-1; D might be TRBD1 (6 bases). Trimming stripped 7 bases from V and 4 bases from J, with 19 bases between. The CDR3 has 15 amino acids. Germline V CDR1 and CDR2: MNHGY, SVAAGI. The chain's CDR3 is CASKLGTPFGTEAFF. CDR3 DNA: TGTGCCAGCAAGCTAGGGACACCATTCGGCACTGAAGCTTTCTTT.

This sequence joins TRBV7-9 and TRBJ1-2; D is unresolved. This CDR3 is built from 14 residues. Trimming shortened V by 2 bases and J by 8 bases, and 15 bases separated the two germline ends. Germline-derived CDR1 and CDR2 are SEHNR and FQNEAQ (reference sequence). The CDR3 DNA is TGTGCCAGCAGCTTACCTATAATCGCGAGGGGCTACACCTTC. It specifies CASSLPIIARGYTF.

The chain couples TRBV11-3 to TRBJ2-1; 7 bases line up with TRBD2. V was clipped by 2 bases and J by 7 bases; unmatched bases: 8. Germline V gene sequence: CDR1 SGHNT, CDR2 YENEEA. This CDR3 spans 15 amino acids. The CDR3 DNA sequence: TGTGCCAGCAGCTTACGAGCGGGATCTTATAATGAGCAGTTCTTC. Translated: CASSLRAGSYNEQFF.

V gene TRBV7-9 combines with J gene TRBJ1-2; TRBD1 might be the D (5 bases). V was cut by 7 bases and J by 9 bases, with 21 bases left in between. Germline V gene sequence: CDR1 SEHNR, CDR2 FQNEAQ (reference sequence). This CDR3 has 14 residues. In nucleotides, the CDR3 is TGTGCCAGCATCTCCGACAGCCCTTCTATGCGCTACACCTTC. It encodes CASISDSPSMRYTF.

This chain connects TRBV28 to TRBJ1-1, with D possibly TRBD1 on 5 matching bases. The V end lost 7 bases, the J end lost 0 bases, and 12 bases lay between the germline ends. The CDR3 totals 14 residues. Germline V lookup: CDR1 MDHEN, CDR2 SYDVKM. The CDR3 sequence is CASTPGGMNTEAFF. The CDR3, as DNA: TGTGCCAGCACCCCTGGGGGGATGAACACTGAAGCTTTCTTT.

V gene TRBV3-1 (or the pseudogene TRBV3-2) combines with J gene TRBJ2-5; TRBD2 might be the D (6 bases). Trimming cost V 5 bases and J 4 bases, with 11 bases left between them. The CDR3 runs to 13 residues. Germline loops: CDR1 LGHDT, CDR2 YNNKEL (reference sequence). Here the CDR3 DNA reads TGTGCCAGCAGCGGACCCGGGAGAGAGACCCAGTACTTC. Translated, it gives CASSGPGRETQYF.

CDR3 in amino acids: CASSQRQGALIGEQFF. The CDR3 DNA follows: TGTGCCAGCAGCCAGCGACAGGGGGCTCTCATAGGTGAGCAGTTCTTC. The rearrangement uses TRBV7-3 and TRBJ2-1; 10 bases fit TRBD1. Germline lookup yields CDR1 SGHTA and CDR2 FQGTGA. The CDR3 has 16 amino acids. V shed 5 bases and J 9 bases; nucleotides not matched to a gene: 13.

V usage is TRBV24-1 and J usage is TRBJ2-3, with 8 nucleotides matching TRBD2. The J segment lost 2 bases and the V segment lost 4 bases, leaving 4 bases of the junction unmatched. The CDR3 spans 15 residues. Per the germline V gene, CDR1 is KGHDR and CDR2 is SFDVKD. Here the CDR3 reads CATSDRGGPTDTQYF. The CDR3 DNA sequence: TGTGCCACCAGTGACCGGGGGGGCCCCACAGATACGCAGTATTTT.

This chain uses TRBV28 with TRBJ1-2, with a possible D match to TRBD1 (6 bases). This CDR3 has 13 residues. The ends were cut back, 6 bases at V and 5 bases at J, with 13 bases in the middle. Germline V gene sequence: CDR1 MDHEN, CDR2 SYDVKM. The DNA for the CDR3 is TGTGCCAGCAGCCAGGGGATCGGGTATGGCTACACCTTC. It specifies CASSQGIGYGYTF.

The chain is built from TRBV10-3 and TRBJ2-7, with 7 bases aligning to TRBD1. The CDR3 totals 15 residues. Germline V CDR1 and CDR2: ENHRY, SYGVKD. V dropped 6 bases and J dropped 2; count of bases not matched to a gene: 10. CDR3 amino acids: CAIRDRETHTYEQYF. CDR3 DNA: TGTGCCATCAGAGACAGGGAGACTCATACCTACGAGCAGTACTTC.

This clone was recorded once. The chain employs TRBV28 and TRBJ1-2; 9 bases agree with TRBD1. Trimming removed 10 bases from V and 7 bases from J; junction bases left unmatched: 16. CDR1 is MDHEN, CDR2 SYDVKM, per germline. This CDR3 contains 15 residues. The CDR3 DNA reads TGTGCCACCCCGACCGGGACAGGGCTGCAGGGTGGCTACACCTTC. This translates into CATPTGTGLQGGYTF.

The chain links TRBV30 to TRBJ2-3; TRBD1 is a possible D gene (6 bases). CDR3 length: 13 amino acids. Trimming took off 5 bases at V and 1 base at J, with 10 bases between the two ends. Germline CDR1 GTSNPN, CDR2 SVGIG (reference sequence). CDR3 DNA sequence: TGTGCCTGGGACGCAGGGGGCACAGATACGCAGTATTTT. Residues: CAWDAGGTDTQYF.

Here the CDR3 DNA reads TGTGCCAGCGGGGCTAGCGGGGCTAGCACAGATACGCAGTATTTT. This encodes CASGASGASTDTQYF. The chain employs TRBV2 and TRBJ2-3; 9 bases match TRBD2. Looked up from germline, CDR1 is SNHLY and CDR2 is FYNNEI. CDR3 length equals 15 residues. The V gene end was trimmed by 8 bases and the J gene end by 0 bases; junction bases not matched to a gene: 6.

This rearrangement joins TRBV18 to TRBJ1-5, with D maybe TRBD1 (5 bases). The CDR3 sequence is 16 residues long. Germline V CDR1 and CDR2: KGHSH, LQKENI. The V and J ends lost 3 bases and 3 bases respectively, with 15 bases between them. CDR3 DNA: TGTGCCAGCTCACCCCAGGGAGATTGGGCCAATCAGCCCCAGCATTTT. It specifies CASSPQGDWANQPQHF.

The rearrangement uses TRBV18 and TRBJ1-2; D remains unclear. V lost 1 base to trimming and J lost 0 bases, with 6 bases between them. This CDR3 comprises 14 residues. The germline CDR1 and CDR2 sequences are KGHSH and LQKENI. The CDR3 DNA reads TGTGCCAGCTCACCACGTCAGGCTAACTATGGCTACACCTTC. Translated, it gives CASSPRQANYGYTF.

The V call is TRBV7-8, the J call TRBJ2-7; 7 bases are shared with TRBD1. J was trimmed by 2 bases and V by 4 bases; bases with no gene match: 8. CDR1 and CDR2 (germline): SGHVS, FQNEAQ. The CDR3 is 15 residues long. This chain's CDR3 is CASSSGQSRTYEQYF. The CDR3 DNA reads TGTGCCAGCAGCTCGGGACAGTCTAGAACCTACGAGCAGTACTTC.

The rearrangement links TRBV10-3 to TRBJ1-2; 8 bases line up with TRBD1. V gave up 2 bases and J gave up 3 bases; unmatched junction bases: 2. CDR3 length equals 14 residues. Germline CDR1 reads ENHRY; CDR2 reads SYGVKD. The CDR3 bases are TGTGCCATCAGTGAGGGACAGGGATACTATGGCTACACCTTC. It yields the protein CAISEGQGYYGYTF.

The chain couples TRBV7-2 to TRBJ2-6, with 14 bases matching TRBD2. The CDR3 has 18 amino acids. The ends lost 4 bases at V and 2 bases at J; junction bases unmatched: 4. CDR1 and CDR2 (germline): SGHTA, FQGNSA. CDR3 loop: CASSWRLAGGPGANVLTF. In DNA, the CDR3 is TGTGCCAGCAGCTGGCGACTAGCGGGAGGGCCTGGGGCCAACGTCCTGACTTTC.

The CDR3 sequence is CARSAGNSGNTIYF. CDR3 coding DNA: TGTGCCAGGTCAGCAGGGAACTCTGGAAACACCATATATTTT. The chain has TRBV2 and TRBJ1-3; the D gene is possibly TRBD1 (5 bases). Per the germline V gene, CDR1 is SNHLY and CDR2 is FYNNEI. This CDR3 contains 14 residues. Trimming took 9 bases from V and 0 from J, leaving 12 bases between them.

The chain carries TRBV19 and TRBJ2-2, with TRBD1 matching 10 bases. CDR3 size: 21 residues. Looked up from germline, CDR1 is LNHDA and CDR2 is SQIVND (reference sequence). The junction had 23 bases not matched to a gene; V was cut back by 4 bases and J by 6 bases. Here the CDR3 reads CASSNEGTGAPGLARPGELFF. CDR3 DNA sequence: TGTGCCAGTAGTAATGAGGGGACAGGGGCGCCGGGACTGGCAAGACCCGGGGAGCTGTTTTTT.

The gene calls are TRBV5-1 and TRBJ1-2, with no clear D. The CDR3 is 12 amino acids. Per germline, CDR1 SGHRS and CDR2 YFSETQ. V lost 0 bases to trimming and J lost 5 bases, with 5 bases between them. The CDR3 loop is CASSLEQYGYTF. In nucleotides, the CDR3 is TGCGCCAGCAGCTTGGAACAGTATGGCTACACCTTC.